This is a list of T cell receptor beta chains from one sample in a study of shared clonotypes between healthy human individuals. Assay used: immunoSEQ multiplex PCR; TCRdb lists only in-frame clones, some missing. Here the sample spans under 2.5 million clones, under 95% being singletons. Source material: naive CD4+ T cells from PBMCs. These receptors were collected from a man between 18 and 29 years old in good health. Some clones in this sample may be carry-over from other donors' samples. Both conserved end residues are part of each CDR3. Each record gives: V gene, J gene, D gene, CDR3 protein. The D gene is left open where the match is weak.

v_gene: TRBV19; j_gene: TRBJ2-3; d_gene: TRBD1; CDR3aa: CASSTTGDADTQYF
v_gene: TRBV29-1; j_gene: TRBJ1-2; d_gene: TRBD1; CDR3aa: CSVRRDRIGYTF
v_gene: TRBV28; j_gene: TRBJ1-1; d_gene: TRBD1; CDR3aa: CASSPTGQTPNTEAFF
v_gene: TRBV28; j_gene: TRBJ1-2; d_gene: -; CDR3aa: CASSFRAGYGYTF
v_gene: TRBV2; j_gene: TRBJ2-3; d_gene: -; CDR3aa: CASNQGVGGGSTDTQYF
v_gene: TRBV27; j_gene: TRBJ2-5; d_gene: TRBD2; CDR3aa: CASSSETSGTETQYF
v_gene: TRBV28; j_gene: TRBJ2-2; d_gene: -; CDR3aa: CASSLGAWGPNTGELFF
v_gene: TRBV5-1; j_gene: TRBJ1-1; d_gene: TRBD1; CDR3aa: CASSADRDRVIEAFF
v_gene: TRBV7-3; j_gene: TRBJ2-3; d_gene: TRBD2; CDR3aa: CASSPHLGLVSDTQYF
v_gene: TRBV7-9; j_gene: TRBJ2-7; d_gene: -; CDR3aa: CASSLAGQGEEYF
v_gene: TRBV30; j_gene: TRBJ2-1; d_gene: TRBD2; CDR3aa: CAWSVRTSGSRFF
v_gene: TRBV28; j_gene: TRBJ1-5; d_gene: -; CDR3aa: CASSFLGEANQPQHF
v_gene: TRBV29-1; j_gene: TRBJ2-6; d_gene: -; CDR3aa: CSVEDSSSSGANVLTF
v_gene: TRBV15; j_gene: TRBJ2-3; d_gene: -; CDR3aa: CATSRAPYTDTQYF
v_gene: TRBV28; j_gene: TRBJ2-7; d_gene: -; CDR3aa: CASSLPSLEQYF
v_gene: TRBV20-1; j_gene: TRBJ2-1; d_gene: -; CDR3aa: CSASGPDEQFF
v_gene: TRBV29-1; j_gene: TRBJ2-4; d_gene: -; CDR3aa: CSVEGLAKNIQYF
v_gene: TRBV9; j_gene: TRBJ2-1; d_gene: -; CDR3aa: CASSVAALYNEQFF
v_gene: TRBV2; j_gene: TRBJ1-5; d_gene: -; CDR3aa: CASSTTGYQPQHF
v_gene: TRBV7-9; j_gene: TRBJ2-7; d_gene: TRBD2; CDR3aa: CASSLDRVAGFTPYEQYF
v_gene: TRBV7-2; j_gene: TRBJ1-5; d_gene: -; CDR3aa: CASSLEAGFGQPQHF
v_gene: TRBV6-5; j_gene: TRBJ2-4; d_gene: -; CDR3aa: CASSYGGSLAKNIQYF
v_gene: TRBV7-2; j_gene: TRBJ2-1; d_gene: -; CDR3aa: CASSFDYAVYNEQFF
v_gene: TRBV5-1; j_gene: TRBJ2-1; d_gene: -; CDR3aa: CASSLVLDRRDNEQFF
v_gene: TRBV28; j_gene: TRBJ1-5; d_gene: -; CDR3aa: CASSLAQGNQPQHF
v_gene: TRBV6-1; j_gene: TRBJ2-7; d_gene: TRBD2; CDR3aa: CASTRTSGRNEQYF
v_gene: TRBV19; j_gene: TRBJ1-1; d_gene: TRBD1; CDR3aa: CASSIQGANTEAFF
v_gene: TRBV28; j_gene: TRBJ1-2; d_gene: TRBD1; CDR3aa: CASKTGEGSGYTF
v_gene: TRBV5-1; j_gene: TRBJ2-3; d_gene: TRBD2; CDR3aa: CASSEAGGTDTQYF